This passage covers 11 T cell receptor beta chains from one sample sequenced in a study of T cell changes during pregnancy in multiple sclerosis. Profiling relied on immunoSEQ multiplex PCR, and the TCRdb table lists in-frame clones only, not all of them. The sample includes some 50,000 clones, 92% of them seen just once. Sample: CD4+ T cells from peripheral blood mononuclear cells, taken in the second trimester of pregnancy. The origin of the receptors is a female donor with multiple sclerosis, enrolled in a pregnancy study.

The rearrangement uses TRBV9 and TRBJ2-3, with TRBD1 matching over 11 bases. The CDR3 runs 15 residues. V shed 3 bases and J 1 base; nucleotides not matched to a gene: 1. Germline V gene data show CDR1 as SGDLS and CDR2 as YYNGEE. The CDR3 protein is CASSGTGGRTDTQYF. CDR3 nucleotide sequence: TGTGCCAGCAGCGGGACAGGGGGCCGCACAGATACGCAGTATTTT.

This chain uses TRBV30 with TRBJ2-7; TRBD2 matches at 11 bases. The CDR3 runs 16 residues. Germline-derived CDR1 and CDR2 are GTSNPN and SVGIG (reference sequence). The V and J ends lost 2 bases and 4 bases, in that order; junction bases with no gene match: 10. The CDR3 nucleotides are TGTGCCTGGAGTCCAACTCTCAGGACTAGCGGGTACGAGCAGTACTTC. The encoded protein is CAWSPTLRTSGYEQYF. The variable domain in full, with the rest retrieved from reference TRBV30 and TRBJ2-7, is SQTIHQWPATLVQPVGSPLSLECTVEGTSNPNLYWYRQAAGRGLQLLFYSVGIGQISSEVPQNLSASRPQDRQFILSSKKLLLSDSGFYLCAWSPTLRTSGYEQYFGPGTRLTVT.

The chain uses TRBV7-3 and TRBJ2-1; 8 nucleotides line up with TRBD2. The CDR3 is 14 amino acids. In germline, CDR1 is SGHTA, CDR2 FQGTGA. J gave up 4 bases and V 6 bases, and 5 bases lay outside the gene matches. DNA of the CDR3: TGTGCCAGCAGTTTAGCGGGAAGGTACAATGAGCAGTTCTTC. This sequence encodes CASSLAGRYNEQFF.

This chain links TRBV10-3 with TRBJ1-4; D unclear. This CDR3 region has 15 residues. Deletions cut 2 bases from V and 0 bases from J, with 7 bases between. Germline CDR1 ENHRY, CDR2 SYGVKD. The CDR3 coding sequence is TGTGCCATCAGTGAGCCCGGAGCAACTAATGAAAAACTGTTTTTT. It encodes CAISEPGATNEKLFF.

V usage is TRBV5-1 and J usage is TRBJ1-1; D is ambiguous. The CDR3 is 14 amino acids. V lost 0 bases, J lost 0 bases, and 6 bases lay in between. CDR1 is SGHRS, CDR2 YFSETQ, per germline. CDR3 sequence: CASSLGVVNTEAFF. The CDR3 region has the DNA TGCGCCAGCAGCTTGGGAGTAGTGAACACTGAAGCTTTCTTT.

The chain employs TRBV30 and TRBJ1-2; 7 nucleotides align to TRBD1. Germline-derived CDR1 and CDR2 are GTSNPN and SVGIG (reference sequence). V was clipped by 8 bases and J by 7 bases; unmatched bases: 13. The CDR3 sequence is 13 residues long. In DNA, the CDR3 is TGTGCCGTTACAGGGGTGGGAGTGGGTGGCTACACCTTC. Its protein product is CAVTGVGVGGYTF.

The chain carries TRBV30 and TRBJ2-7; 12 bases align to TRBD1. Unmatched junction bases numbered 6, after V lost 6 bases and J lost 9 bases. The CDR3 loop spans 12 amino acids. Per the germline V gene, CDR1 is GTSNPN and CDR2 is SVGIG (reference sequence). CDR3 bases: TGTGCCTGTGGGACAGGGGGCCCGGGGCAGTACTTC. This translates into CACGTGGPGQYF.

The V call is TRBV6-6, the J call TRBJ1-5; 11 positions agree with TRBD1. The CDR3 is made up of 15 amino acids. Germline loops: CDR1 MNHNY, CDR2 SVGAGI (reference sequence). J was trimmed by 7 bases and V by 5 bases; bases with no gene match: 7. CDR3 amino acids: CASSHRDRGVQPQHF. In DNA, the CDR3 is TGTGCCAGCAGTCATAGGGACAGGGGGGTACAGCCCCAGCATTTT.

The rearrangement links TRBV11-2 to TRBJ2-3; 8 positions agree with TRBD2. Germline V gives CDR1 SGHAT, CDR2 FQNNGV. Trimming removed 2 bases from V and 8 bases from J; junction bases left unmatched: 12. CDR3 size: 16 residues. As DNA, the CDR3 is TGTGCCAGCAGCTTACCCCTCGCGGGAGGAATGGGTACGCAGTATTTT. Its translation: CASSLPLAGGMGTQYF. Drawing the rest from reference TRBV11-2 and TRBJ2-3, the complete variable domain is EAGVAQSPRYKIIEKRQSVAFWCNPISGHATLYWYQQILGQGPKLLIQFQNNGVVDDSQLPKDRFSAERLKGVDSTLKIQPAKLEDSAVYLCASSLPLAGGMGTQYFGPGTRLTVL.

The chain recombines TRBV30 with TRBJ1-1; tentative D call: TRBD1 (5 bases). The germline V gene encodes CDR1 GTSNPN and CDR2 SVGIG (reference sequence). V was clipped by 2 bases and J by 1 base, with 14 bases between them. The CDR3 extends over 15 amino acids. CDR3 nucleotide sequence: TGTGCCTGGAGTAGGAAGGGGCCCTCGAACACTGAAGCTTTCTTT. Amino acids: CAWSRKGPSNTEAFF.

The chain joins TRBV29-1 to TRBJ2-5, with 13 bases identical to TRBD2. There are 15 residues in the CDR3. Germline V CDR1 and CDR2: SQVTM, ANQGSEA. J was trimmed by 5 bases and V by 5 bases; bases with no gene match: 8. CDR3 region: CSVPTSGGAWETQYF. CDR3 in DNA: TGCAGCGTTCCTACTAGCGGGGGGGCGTGGGAGACCCAGTACTTC.